The clone carrying this T cell receptor (beta chain) was counted ten times or more. No antigen is known for it. The data stem from a study of response to subunit inactivated influenza vaccine. Trimming took 6 bases from V and 0 from J, leaving 10 bases between them. The germline V gene has CDR1 SEHNR and CDR2 FQNEAQ (reference sequence). The length of the CDR3 is 14 residues. MiXCR, run by TCRdb on the RT-PCR reads, gives a single entry per CDR3 protein. The sample lists 710,000 or so distinct CDR3 sequences; about a sixth were seen once. Regarding the study as a whole: That few new T cells are recruited by each seasonal influenza vaccination was the authors' suggestion.

The chain has TRBV7-9 and TRBJ2-3; maybe TRBD1 (6 bases). The receptor's source is a man aged 50-60 years who received an inactivated influenza vaccine. The specimen comprised PBMCs from blood, sampled 11 to 12 days after vaccination. The CDR3 loop is CASSLTGSTDTQYF. CDR3 DNA: TGTGCCAGCAGTTTGACAGGCAGCACAGATACGCAGTATTTT.